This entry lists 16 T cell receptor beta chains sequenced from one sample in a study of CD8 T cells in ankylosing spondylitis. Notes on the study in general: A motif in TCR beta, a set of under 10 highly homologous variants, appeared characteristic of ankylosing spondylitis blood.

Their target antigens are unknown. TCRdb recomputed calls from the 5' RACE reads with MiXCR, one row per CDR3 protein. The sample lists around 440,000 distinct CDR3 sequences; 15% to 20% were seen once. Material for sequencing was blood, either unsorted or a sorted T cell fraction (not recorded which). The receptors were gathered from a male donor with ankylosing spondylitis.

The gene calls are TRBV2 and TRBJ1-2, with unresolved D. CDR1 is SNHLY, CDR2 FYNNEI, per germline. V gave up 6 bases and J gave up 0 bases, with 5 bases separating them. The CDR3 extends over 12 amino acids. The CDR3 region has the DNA TGTGCCAGCAGGGACGCTAACTATGGCTACACCTTC. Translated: CASRDANYGYTF.

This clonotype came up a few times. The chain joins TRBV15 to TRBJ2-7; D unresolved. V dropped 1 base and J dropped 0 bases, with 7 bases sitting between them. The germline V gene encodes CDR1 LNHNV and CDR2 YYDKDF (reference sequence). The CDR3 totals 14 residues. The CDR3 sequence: CATSRAPSSYEQYF. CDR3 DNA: TGTGCCACCAGCAGAGCCCCATCCTCCTACGAGCAGTACTTC.

For the CDR3, the DNA is TGTGCCAGCGCGACCGGGTGGCAGGGCCAAGAGACCCAGTACTTC. It yields the protein CASATGWQGQETQYF. The chain has TRBV7-9 and TRBJ2-5; a weak D match, TRBD1 (5 bases). V was shortened by 8 bases and J by 1 base, with 17 bases between the two germline ends. The CDR3 length is 15 residues. CDR1 is SEHNR and CDR2 is FQNEAQ in the germline V gene (reference sequence).

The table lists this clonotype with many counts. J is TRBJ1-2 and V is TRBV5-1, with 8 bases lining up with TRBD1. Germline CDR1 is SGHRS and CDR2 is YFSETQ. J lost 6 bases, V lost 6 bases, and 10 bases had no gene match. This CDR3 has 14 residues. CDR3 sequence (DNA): TGCGCCAGCACCCCCGGGACAGGCGAACATGGCTACACCTTC. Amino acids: CASTPGTGEHGYTF.

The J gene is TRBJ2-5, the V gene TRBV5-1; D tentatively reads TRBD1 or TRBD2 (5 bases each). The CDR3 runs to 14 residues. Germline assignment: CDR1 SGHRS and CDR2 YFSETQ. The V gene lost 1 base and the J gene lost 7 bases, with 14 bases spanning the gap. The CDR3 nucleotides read TGCGCCAGCAGCTTGAGGGACCCCCGTGCGACCCAGTACTTC. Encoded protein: CASSLRDPRATQYF.

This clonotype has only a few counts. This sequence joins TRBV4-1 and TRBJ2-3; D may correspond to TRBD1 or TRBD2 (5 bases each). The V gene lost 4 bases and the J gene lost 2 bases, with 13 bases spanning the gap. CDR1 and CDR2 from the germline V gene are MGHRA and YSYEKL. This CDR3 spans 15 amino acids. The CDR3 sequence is CASSPEGILTDTQYF. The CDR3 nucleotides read TGCGCCAGCAGCCCCGAGGGGATACTCACAGATACGCAGTATTTT.

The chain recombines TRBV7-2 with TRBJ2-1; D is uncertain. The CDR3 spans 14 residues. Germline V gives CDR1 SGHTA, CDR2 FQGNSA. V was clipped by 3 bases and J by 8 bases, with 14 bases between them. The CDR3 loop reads CASSFTPNRYEQFF. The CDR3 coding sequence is TGTGCCAGCAGCTTTACTCCGAATAGGTATGAGCAGTTCTTC.

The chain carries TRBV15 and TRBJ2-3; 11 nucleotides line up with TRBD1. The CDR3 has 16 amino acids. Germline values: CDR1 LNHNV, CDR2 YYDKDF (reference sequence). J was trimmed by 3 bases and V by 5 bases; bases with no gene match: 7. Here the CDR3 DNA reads TGTGCCACCAGCGTAACCGGGACAGGGGGGACAGATACGCAGTATTTT. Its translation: CATSVTGTGGTDTQYF.

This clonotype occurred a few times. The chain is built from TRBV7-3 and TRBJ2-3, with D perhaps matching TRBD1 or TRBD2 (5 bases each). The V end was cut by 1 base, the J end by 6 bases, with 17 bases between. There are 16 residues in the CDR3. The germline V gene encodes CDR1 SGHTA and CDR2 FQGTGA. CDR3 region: CASSLIGGAGQDTQYF. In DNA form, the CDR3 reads TGTGCCAGCAGCTTAATTGGGGGAGCAGGGCAGGATACGCAGTATTTT.

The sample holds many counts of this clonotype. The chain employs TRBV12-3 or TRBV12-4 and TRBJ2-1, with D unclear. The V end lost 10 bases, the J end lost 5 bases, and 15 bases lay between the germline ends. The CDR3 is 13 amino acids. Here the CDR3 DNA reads TGTGCCACTTCGCTGGACGGTAACAATGAGCAGTTCTTC. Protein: CATSLDGNNEQFF.

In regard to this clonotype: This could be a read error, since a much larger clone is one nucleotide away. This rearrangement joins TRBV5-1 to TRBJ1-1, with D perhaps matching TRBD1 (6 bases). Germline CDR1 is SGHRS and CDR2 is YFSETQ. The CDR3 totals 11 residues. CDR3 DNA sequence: TGCTCCAGCAGGTTACAGGGCGAGGCTTTCTTT. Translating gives CSSRLQGEAFF. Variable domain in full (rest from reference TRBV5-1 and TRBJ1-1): KAGVTQTPRYLIKTRGQQVTLSCSPISGHRSVSWYQQTPGQGLQFLFEYFSETQRNKGNFPGRFSGRQFSNSRSEMNVSTLELGDSALYLCSSRLQGEAFFGQGTRLTVV.

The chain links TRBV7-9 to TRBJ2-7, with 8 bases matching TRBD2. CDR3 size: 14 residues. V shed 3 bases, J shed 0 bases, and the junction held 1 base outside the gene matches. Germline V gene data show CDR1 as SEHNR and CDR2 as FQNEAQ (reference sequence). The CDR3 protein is CASSLTSDSYEQYF. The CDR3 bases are TGTGCCAGCAGCTTGACTAGCGACTCCTACGAGCAGTACTTC.

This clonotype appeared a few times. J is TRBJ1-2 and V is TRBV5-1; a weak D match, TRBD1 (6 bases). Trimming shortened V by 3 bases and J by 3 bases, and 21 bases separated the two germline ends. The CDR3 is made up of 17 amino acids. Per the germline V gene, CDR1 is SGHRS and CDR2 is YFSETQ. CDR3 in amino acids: CASSSQGTPGRDYGYTF. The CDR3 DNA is TGCGCCAGCAGCTCGCAGGGGACCCCAGGGCGGGACTATGGCTACACCTTC.

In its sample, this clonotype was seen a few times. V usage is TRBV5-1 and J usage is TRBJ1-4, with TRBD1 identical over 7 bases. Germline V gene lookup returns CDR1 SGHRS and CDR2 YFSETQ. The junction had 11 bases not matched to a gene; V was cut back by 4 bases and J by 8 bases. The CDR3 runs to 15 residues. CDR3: CASSPSGQAVEKLFF. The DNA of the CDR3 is TGCGCCAGCAGCCCATCAGGACAGGCGGTGGAAAAACTGTTTTTT.

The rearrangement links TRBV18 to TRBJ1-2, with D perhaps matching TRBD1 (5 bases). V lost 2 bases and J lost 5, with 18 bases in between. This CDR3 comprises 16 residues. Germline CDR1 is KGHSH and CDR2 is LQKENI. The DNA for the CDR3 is TGTGCCAGCTCACCATCGCCTCGCAGGGTCGGGTATGGCTACACCTTC. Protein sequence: CASSPSPRRVGYGYTF.

The CDR3 region has the DNA TGCAGTGCTAGAGTAGCGGGGGTAGGGGAGTCACCCCTCCACTTT. As protein: CSARVAGVGESPLHF. The chain links TRBV20-1 to TRBJ1-6, with D possibly matching TRBD1 (5 bases). CDR1 is DFQATT, CDR2 SNEGSKA, per germline (reference sequence). V lost 1 base and J lost 10, with 17 bases in between. The CDR3 loop spans 15 amino acids.